This T cell receptor (beta chain) was recovered during a study of OX40 agonist ivuxolimab in advanced cancers. Study details: Patients treated during dose escalation were battling hepatocellular carcinoma, melanoma, renal cell or head and neck cancer. Study observations and caveats: Low clonal expansion, among the lowest seen, marked partial responders at 0.1-3.0 mg/kg. Still undetermined is the antigen specificity of the expanded peripheral T cells.

Trimming cost V 4 bases and J 3 bases; bases outside gene matches: 8. The CDR3 has 15 amino acids. Per the germline V gene, CDR1 is MNHEY and CDR2 is SVGAGI. TCRdb's copy holds only in-frame clones and misses some; the assay was immunoSEQ multiplex PCR. The table includes tens of thousands of clones, roughly 90% detected once. Comment on this clone: The antigen is unknown.

The receptor's source is an adult with an advanced solid tumor such as melanoma, head and neck, liver or kidney cancer. V gene TRBV6-5 combines with J gene TRBJ2-7, with 8 bases aligning to TRBD1. Sequenced material: CD4+ or CD8+ T cells sorted from blood, taken in a trial of the OX40 agonist ivuxolimab. The CDR3 loop is CASSWDGQGDYEQYF. CDR3 DNA: TGTGCCAGCAGTTGGGACGGACAGGGAGACTACGAGCAGTACTTC.